The clone carrying this TCR beta chain was seen ten or more times. This entry is derived from a study of regulatory T cells in long-lasting Graves disease. Trimming left V 6 bases short and J 1 base short, with 12 bases between. Germline-derived CDR1 and CDR2 are SEHNR and FQNEAQ (reference sequence). The CDR3 totals 14 residues. Time point in this sample: newly diagnosed GD, antithyroid drugs for less than 3 months. Isolated PBMC RNA provided the starting material for the TCR library. Building the TCR beta libraries relied on iRepertoire HTBI primers, and CDR3 regions underwent Arm-PCR. In TCRdb, the multiplex PCR reads were re-called with MiXCR into one record per CDR3 protein. Among about 530,000 distinct CDR3 sequences listed, about 16% were seen once. The sample was also linked to a second study, of T cells in Graves' hyperthyroidism and ophthalmopathy.

Sample: peripheral blood mononuclear cells (PBMCs), taken at new diagnosis, from a patient treated with antithyroid drugs. The source of this sequence is a woman aged 40-60 years with Graves disease. V is TRBV7-9 and J is TRBJ2-5; D is perhaps TRBD1 (7 bases). CDR3: CASRGGQLQETQYF. The CDR3 nucleotides read TGTGCCAGCAGGGGGGGACAGCTCCAAGAGACCCAGTACTTC.